This T cell receptor beta chain was retrieved from a study of shared clonotypes between healthy human individuals. Study-level information: CD8 memory received one plate per donor, CD8 naive two, CD4 memory three and CD4 naive three. Study observations and caveats: Generally, naive subsets (rather than memory subsets) showed larger estimated richness.

The V gene's germline CDR1 is SGHAT and CDR2 FQNNGV. The CDR3 sequence is 15 residues long. The V gene lost 4 bases and the J gene lost 7 bases, with 14 bases spanning the gap. This clone was seen once. Its antigen remains unidentified. Here immunoSEQ multiplex PCR was the method, and the copy in TCRdb shows in-frame clones only, minus some. The table includes millions of clones, 85% to 95% detected once. The chain uses TRBV11-2 and TRBJ1-6; D may be TRBD1 (6 bases). The clonotype originates from a man aged 18 to 29 in good health. The specimen was naive CD4+ T cells sorted from blood. Specified subset: CD45RA+ positively selected. CDR3 sequence: CASSSSGQRNSPLHF. CDR3 DNA: TGTGCCAGCAGCTCATCTGGACAGAGAAATTCACCCCTCCACTTT. Drawing the rest from reference TRBV11-2 and TRBJ1-6, the complete variable domain is EAGVAQSPRYKIIEKRQSVAFWCNPISGHATLYWYQQILGQGPKLLIQFQNNGVVDDSQLPKDRFSAERLKGVDSTLKIQPAKLEDSAVYLCASSSSGQRNSPLHFGNGTRLTVT.